This T cell receptor (beta chain) is from a study of Ad26.COV2.S vaccination and SARS-CoV-2 variants. Study overall: The donor participated in the COV1001 trial, in its Ad26.COV2.S arm.

This CDR3 is 14 amino acids long. Germline V gene sequence: CDR1 GTSNPN, CDR2 SVGIG (reference sequence). J gave up 5 bases and V 4 bases, and 7 bases lay outside the gene matches. Treatment reported: about 20 received Ad26.COV2.S at low or high dose, single or two shots; about 5 received placebo; per-sample allocation not given. The samples date from day 63 after the first vaccine or placebo injection. The repertoire was sequenced with immunoSEQ multiplex PCR; TCRdb's copy has only in-frame clones and lacks some. The sample includes about 280,000 clones, over 75% of them seen just once. The starting material was peripheral blood, obtained in a trial of Ad26.COV2.S vaccine versus placebo. The chain couples TRBV30 to TRBJ1-2; 10 bases fit TRBD1. This receptor was identified in a person aged 18-65 years who received the Ad26.COV2.S COVID-19 vaccine or a placebo. Written as DNA, the CDR3 is TGTGCCTGGAACCCCCCGGACAGGGGGTATGGCTACACCTTC. Amino acid sequence: CAWNPPDRGYGYTF.